This TCR beta chain was captured by sequencing in a study of beta chain features in type 1 diabetes. The wider study: Across every sample, 107,917,701 sorted cells were examined in total. Findings of the study overall: For TCRB rearrangement, an influence of HLA type remained unresolved here.

CD4+ naive, central memory, regulatory and stem cell-like memory subsets were isolated by sorting on CD45RO/CCR7/CD25/CD127/CD95/CD27. Sorting produced populations that all topped 95% purity. The CDR3 covers 15 residues. V was shortened by 3 bases and J by 5 bases, with 14 bases between the two germline ends. Germline CDR1 reads SGDLS; CDR2 reads YYNGEE. Sequenced material consisted of expressed TCRB transcripts (all of the isolated RNA was reverse transcribed). Produced via immunoSEQ multiplex PCR; TCRdb's table is partial and in-frame only. The table has hundreds of thousands of clones, roughly 12% seen once; the top ten hold more than 0.015%. This clone was counted a few times. What it binds is unknown.

The sequence was collected from a man younger than 35 in good health. The chain is built from TRBV9 and TRBJ2-2, with D possibly being TRBD1 (5 bases). Material: naive CD4+ T cells from blood. This chain's CDR3 is CASSDQGIRTGELFF. The CDR3 DNA reads as TGTGCCAGCAGCGACCAGGGCATTCGAACCGGGGAGCTGTTTTTT.